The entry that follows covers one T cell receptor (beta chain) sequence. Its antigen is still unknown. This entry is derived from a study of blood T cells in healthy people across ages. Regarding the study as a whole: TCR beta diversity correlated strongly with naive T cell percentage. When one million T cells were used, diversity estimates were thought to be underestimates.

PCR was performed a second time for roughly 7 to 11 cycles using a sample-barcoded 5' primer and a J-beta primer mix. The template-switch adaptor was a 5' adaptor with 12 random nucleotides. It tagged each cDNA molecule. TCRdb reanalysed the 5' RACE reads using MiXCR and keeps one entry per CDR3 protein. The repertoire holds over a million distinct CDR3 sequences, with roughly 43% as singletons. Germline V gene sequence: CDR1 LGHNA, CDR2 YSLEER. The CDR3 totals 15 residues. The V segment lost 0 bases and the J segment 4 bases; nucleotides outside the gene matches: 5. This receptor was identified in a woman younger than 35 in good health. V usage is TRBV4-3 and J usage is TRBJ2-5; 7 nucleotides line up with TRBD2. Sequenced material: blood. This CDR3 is CASSQDEGRGETQYF. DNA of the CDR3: TGCGCCAGCAGCCAAGATGAGGGGAGGGGAGAGACCCAGTACTTC.